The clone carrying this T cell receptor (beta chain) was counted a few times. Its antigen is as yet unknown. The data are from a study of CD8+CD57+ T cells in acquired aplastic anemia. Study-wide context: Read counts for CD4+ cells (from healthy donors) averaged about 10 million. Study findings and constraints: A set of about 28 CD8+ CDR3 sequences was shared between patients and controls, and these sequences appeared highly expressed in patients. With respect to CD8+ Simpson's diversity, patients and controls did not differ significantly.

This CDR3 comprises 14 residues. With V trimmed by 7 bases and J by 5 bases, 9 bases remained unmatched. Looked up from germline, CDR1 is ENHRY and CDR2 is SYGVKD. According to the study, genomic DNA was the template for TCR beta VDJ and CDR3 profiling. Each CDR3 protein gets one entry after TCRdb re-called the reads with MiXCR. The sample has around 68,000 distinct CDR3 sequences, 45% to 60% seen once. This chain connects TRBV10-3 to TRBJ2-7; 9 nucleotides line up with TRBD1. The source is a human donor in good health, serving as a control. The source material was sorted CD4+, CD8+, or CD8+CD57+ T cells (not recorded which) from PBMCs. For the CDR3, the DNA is TGTGCCATCACACCCGGACAGGGGTCGAACGAGCAGTACTTC. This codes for CAITPGQGSNEQYF.